This T cell receptor (beta chain) was captured in a study of T cell responses to AZD1222 COVID-19 vaccine. Study results and limitations: White British ancestry dominated among donors, who included more females, and clonal diversity was possibly underestimated.

Germline lookup yields CDR1 LGHNA and CDR2 YSLEER. This CDR3 region has 17 residues. V was cut by 0 bases and J by 1 base, with 13 bases left in between. On this clone: The antigen is unknown.

The method was immunoSEQ multiplex PCR; TCRdb's version includes in-frame clones alone and lacks a portion of them. This sample has over 150,000 clones; almost 90% occur once, and the top ten carry roughly 10%. Sequences were derived from peripheral blood, sampled 28 days after the second AZD1222 dose. The origin of this receptor is an adult who received the AZD1222 COVID-19 vaccine. J is TRBJ1-3 and V is TRBV4-3, with a weak D call TRBD1 (6 bases). CDR3 protein: CASSQDSGTISGNTIYF. DNA of the CDR3: TGCGCCAGCAGCCAAGATTCGGGGACAATTTCTGGAAACACCATATATTTT.